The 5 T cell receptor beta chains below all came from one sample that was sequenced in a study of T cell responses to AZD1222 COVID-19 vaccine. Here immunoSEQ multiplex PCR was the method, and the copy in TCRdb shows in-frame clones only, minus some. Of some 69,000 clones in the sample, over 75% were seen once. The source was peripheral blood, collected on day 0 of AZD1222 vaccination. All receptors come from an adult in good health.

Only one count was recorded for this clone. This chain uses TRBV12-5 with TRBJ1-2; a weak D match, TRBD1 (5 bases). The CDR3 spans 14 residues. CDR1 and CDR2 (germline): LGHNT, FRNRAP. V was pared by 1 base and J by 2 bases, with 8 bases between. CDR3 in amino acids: CASGLDPGNYGYTF. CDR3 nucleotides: TGTGCTAGTGGTTTGGACCCAGGGAACTATGGCTACACCTTC.

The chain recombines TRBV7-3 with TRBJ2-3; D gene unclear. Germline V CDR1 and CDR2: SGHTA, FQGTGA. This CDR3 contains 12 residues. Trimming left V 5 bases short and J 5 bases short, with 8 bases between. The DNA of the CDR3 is TGTGCCAGCAGCCGACCCGGAGATACGCAGTATTTT. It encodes CASSRPGDTQYF.

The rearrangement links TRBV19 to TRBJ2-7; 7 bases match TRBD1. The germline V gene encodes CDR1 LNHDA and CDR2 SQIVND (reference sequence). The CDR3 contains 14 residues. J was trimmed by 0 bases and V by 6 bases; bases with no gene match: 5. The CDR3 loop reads CASRRGQSSYEQYF. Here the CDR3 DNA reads TGTGCCAGTAGACGGGGACAGAGCTCCTACGAGCAGTACTTC.

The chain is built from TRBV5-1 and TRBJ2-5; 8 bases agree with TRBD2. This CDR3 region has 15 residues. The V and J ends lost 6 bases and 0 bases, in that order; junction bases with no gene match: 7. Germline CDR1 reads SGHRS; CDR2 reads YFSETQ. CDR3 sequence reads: CASTPGGRNQETQYF. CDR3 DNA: TGCGCCAGCACTCCGGGGGGGCGGAACCAAGAGACCCAGTACTTC. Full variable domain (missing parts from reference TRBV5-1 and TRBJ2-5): KAGVTQTPRYLIKTRGQQVTLSCSPISGHRSVSWYQQTPGQGLQFLFEYFSETQRNKGNFPGRFSGRQFSNSRSEMNVSTLELGDSALYLCASTPGGRNQETQYFGPGTRLLVL.

The CDR3 coding sequence is TGTGCCAGCAGTAACGGACGGCTCCCGGGCTACACCTTC. It encodes CASSNGRLPGYTF. The chain couples TRBV6-5 to TRBJ1-2; unclear D gene. The CDR3 is 13 amino acids. The germline V gene encodes CDR1 MNHEY and CDR2 SVGAGI. Trimming cost V 5 bases and J 8 bases, with 15 bases left between them.